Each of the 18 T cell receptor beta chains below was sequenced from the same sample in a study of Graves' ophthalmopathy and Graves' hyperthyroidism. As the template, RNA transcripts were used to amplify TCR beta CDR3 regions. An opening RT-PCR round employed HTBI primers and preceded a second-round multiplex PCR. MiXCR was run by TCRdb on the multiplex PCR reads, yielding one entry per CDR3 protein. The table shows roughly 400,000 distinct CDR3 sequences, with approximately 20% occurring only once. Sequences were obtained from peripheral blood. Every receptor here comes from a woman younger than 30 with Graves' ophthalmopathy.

This CDR3 is CASKYGQGAIRQPQHF. Written as DNA, the CDR3 is TGTGCCAGCAAATATGGACAGGGGGCGATACGTCAGCCCCAGCATTTT. The chain uses TRBV6-1 and TRBJ1-5; 11 nucleotides agree with TRBD1. CDR1 and CDR2 from the germline V gene are MNHNS and SASEGT. The CDR3 loop spans 16 amino acids. Unmatched junction bases numbered 11, after V lost 7 bases and J lost 6 bases.

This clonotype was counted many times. DNA for the CDR3: TGTGCCAGCACCCGACAGGGCAAATATAATTCACCCCTCCACTTT. It specifies CASTRQGKYNSPLHF. The rearrangement uses TRBV27 and TRBJ1-6; 7 nucleotides match TRBD1. The CDR3 spans 15 residues. Germline V CDR1 and CDR2: MNHEY, SMNVEV (reference sequence). Trimming cost V 7 bases and J 4 bases; bases outside gene matches: 7.

In DNA form, the CDR3 reads TGTGCCAGCACCTACACCGGGGGACTAGCTGCGCGGGAGCAGTACTTC. This translates into CASTYTGGLAAREQYF. J is TRBJ2-7 and V is TRBV6-1, with TRBD2 matching over 9 bases. From germline, CDR1 is MNHNS and CDR2 SASEGT. V was clipped by 7 bases and J by 7 bases; unmatched bases: 17. The CDR3 is made up of 16 amino acids.

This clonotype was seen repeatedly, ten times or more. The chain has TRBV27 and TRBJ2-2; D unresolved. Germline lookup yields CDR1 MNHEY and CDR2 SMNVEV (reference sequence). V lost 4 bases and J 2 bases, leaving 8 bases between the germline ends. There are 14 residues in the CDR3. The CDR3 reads CASSWSVNTGELFF. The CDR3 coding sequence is TGTGCCAGCAGTTGGAGTGTAAACACCGGGGAGCTGTTTTTT.

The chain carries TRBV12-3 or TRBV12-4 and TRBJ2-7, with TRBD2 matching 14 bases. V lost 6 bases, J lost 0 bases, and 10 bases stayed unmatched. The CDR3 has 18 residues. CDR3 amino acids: CASSAGLAGVFSSYEQYF. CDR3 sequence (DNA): TGTGCCAGCAGCGCGGGACTAGCGGGAGTTTTCAGCTCCTACGAGCAGTACTTC.

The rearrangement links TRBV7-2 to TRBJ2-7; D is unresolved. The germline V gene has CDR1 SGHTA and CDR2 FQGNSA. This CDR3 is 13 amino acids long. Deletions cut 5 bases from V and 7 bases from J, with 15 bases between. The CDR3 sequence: CASSPPTVNEQYF. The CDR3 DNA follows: TGTGCCAGCAGCCCACCCACGGTAAATGAGCAGTACTTC.

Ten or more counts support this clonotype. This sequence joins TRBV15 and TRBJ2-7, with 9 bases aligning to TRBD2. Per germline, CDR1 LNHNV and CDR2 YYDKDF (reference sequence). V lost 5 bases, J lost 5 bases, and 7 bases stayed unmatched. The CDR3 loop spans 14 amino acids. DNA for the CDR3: TGTGCCACCAGCCCGGGACTAGCAGAGGACGAGCAGTACTTC. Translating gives CATSPGLAEDEQYF.

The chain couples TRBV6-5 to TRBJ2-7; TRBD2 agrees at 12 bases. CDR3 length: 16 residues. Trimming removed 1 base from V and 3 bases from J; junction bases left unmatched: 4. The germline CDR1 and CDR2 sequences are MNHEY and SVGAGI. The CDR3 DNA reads TGTGCCAGCAGTTACTACCCGACTAGCGGGAGCTACGAGCAGTACTTC. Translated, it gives CASSYYPTSGSYEQYF.

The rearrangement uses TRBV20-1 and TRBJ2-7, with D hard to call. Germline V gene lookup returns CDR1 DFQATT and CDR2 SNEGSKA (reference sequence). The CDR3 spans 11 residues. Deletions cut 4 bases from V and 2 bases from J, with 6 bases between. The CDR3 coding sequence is TGCAGTGCTACGTCTACCTACGAGCAGTACTTC. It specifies CSATSTYEQYF.

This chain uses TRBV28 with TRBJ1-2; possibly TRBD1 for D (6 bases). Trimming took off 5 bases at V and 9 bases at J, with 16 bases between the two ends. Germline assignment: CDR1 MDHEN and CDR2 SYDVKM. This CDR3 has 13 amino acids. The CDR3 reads CASSTRLQGRYTF. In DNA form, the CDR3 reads TGTGCCAGCAGTACCCGGTTACAGGGACGCTACACCTTC.

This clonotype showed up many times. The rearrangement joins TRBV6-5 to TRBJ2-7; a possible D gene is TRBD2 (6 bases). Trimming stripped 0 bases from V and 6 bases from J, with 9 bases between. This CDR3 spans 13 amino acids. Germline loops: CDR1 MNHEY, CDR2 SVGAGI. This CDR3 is CASSYSRETEQYF. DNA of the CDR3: TGTGCCAGCAGTTACTCTCGGGAGACCGAGCAGTACTTC.

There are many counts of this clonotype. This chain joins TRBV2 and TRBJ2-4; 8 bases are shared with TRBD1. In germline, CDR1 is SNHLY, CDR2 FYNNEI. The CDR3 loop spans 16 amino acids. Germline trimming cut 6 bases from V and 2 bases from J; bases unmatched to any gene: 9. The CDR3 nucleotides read TGTGCCAGCAGCCAGGGGGCAGGTCTAACCAAAAACATTCAGTACTTC. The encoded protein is CASSQGAGLTKNIQYF. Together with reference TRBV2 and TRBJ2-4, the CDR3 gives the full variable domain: EPEVTQTPSHQVTQMGQEVILRCVPISNHLYFYWYRQILGQKVEFLVSFYNNEISEKSEIFDDQFSVERPDGSNFTLKIRSTKLEDSAMYFCASSQGAGLTKNIQYFGAGTRLSVL.

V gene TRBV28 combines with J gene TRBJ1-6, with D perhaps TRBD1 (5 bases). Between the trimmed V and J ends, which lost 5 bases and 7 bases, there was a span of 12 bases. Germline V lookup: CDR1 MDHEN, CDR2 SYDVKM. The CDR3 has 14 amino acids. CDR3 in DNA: TGTGCCAGCAGTCTGTGGGACGGCAATTCACCCCTCCACTTT. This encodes CASSLWDGNSPLHF.

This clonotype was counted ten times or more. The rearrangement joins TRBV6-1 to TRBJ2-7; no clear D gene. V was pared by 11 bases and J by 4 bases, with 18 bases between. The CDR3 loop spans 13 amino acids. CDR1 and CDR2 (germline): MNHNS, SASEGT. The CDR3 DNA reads TGTGCCGTCCAAAGGGCCGGCCTGTACGAGCAGTACTTC. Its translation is CAVQRAGLYEQYF.

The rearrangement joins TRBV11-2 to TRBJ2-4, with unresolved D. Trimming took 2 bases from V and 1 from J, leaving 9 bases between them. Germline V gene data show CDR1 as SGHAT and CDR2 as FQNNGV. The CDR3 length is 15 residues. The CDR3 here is CASSLWPNAKNIQYF. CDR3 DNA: TGTGCCAGCAGCTTATGGCCGAACGCCAAAAACATTCAGTACTTC.

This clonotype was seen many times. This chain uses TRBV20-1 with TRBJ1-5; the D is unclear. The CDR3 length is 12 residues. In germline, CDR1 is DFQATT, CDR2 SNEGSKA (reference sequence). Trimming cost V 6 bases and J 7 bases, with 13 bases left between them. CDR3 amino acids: CSARKGGQPQHF. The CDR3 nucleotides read TGCAGTGCGCGGAAAGGCGGACAGCCCCAGCATTTT.

Here the CDR3 reads CASSPPGLGAGELFF. The DNA of the CDR3 is TGTGCCAGCAGCCCCCCGGGACTAGGGGCCGGGGAGCTGTTTTTT. The V gene is TRBV12-3 or TRBV12-4, the J gene TRBJ2-2; 8 bases line up with TRBD2. CDR3 length: 15 amino acids. V lost 6 bases to trimming and J lost 6 bases; unmatched junction nucleotides: 9.

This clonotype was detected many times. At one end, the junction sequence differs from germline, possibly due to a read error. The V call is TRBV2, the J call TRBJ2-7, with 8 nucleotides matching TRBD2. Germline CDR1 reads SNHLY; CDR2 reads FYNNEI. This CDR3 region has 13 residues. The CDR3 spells CASSDIGWTSTNF. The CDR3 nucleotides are TGTGCCAGCAGCGACATCGGATGGACTAGCACTAACTTC.